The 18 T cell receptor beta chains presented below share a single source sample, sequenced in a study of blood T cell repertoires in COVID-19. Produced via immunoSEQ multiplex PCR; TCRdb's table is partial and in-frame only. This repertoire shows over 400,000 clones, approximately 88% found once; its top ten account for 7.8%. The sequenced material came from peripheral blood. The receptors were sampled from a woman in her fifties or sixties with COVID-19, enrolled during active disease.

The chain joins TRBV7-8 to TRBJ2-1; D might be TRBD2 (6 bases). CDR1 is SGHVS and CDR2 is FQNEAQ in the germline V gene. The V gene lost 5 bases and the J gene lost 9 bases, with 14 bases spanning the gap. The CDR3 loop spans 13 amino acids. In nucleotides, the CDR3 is TGTGCCAGCAGCCTCAGGACTATGGGTGAGCAGTTCTTC. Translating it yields CASSLRTMGEQFF. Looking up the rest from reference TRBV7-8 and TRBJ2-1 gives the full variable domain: GAGVSQSPRYKVAKRGQDVALRCDPISGHVSLFWYQQALGQGPEFLTYFQNEAQLDKSGLPSDRFFAERPEGSVSTLKIQRTQQEDSAVYLCASSLRTMGEQFFGPGTRLTVL.

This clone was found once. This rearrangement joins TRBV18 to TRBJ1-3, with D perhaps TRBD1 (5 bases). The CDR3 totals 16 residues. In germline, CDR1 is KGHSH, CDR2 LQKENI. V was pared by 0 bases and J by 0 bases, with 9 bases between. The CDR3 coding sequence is TGTGCCAGCTCACCACCGGCGGGACTCTCTGGAAACACCATATATTTT. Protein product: CASSPPAGLSGNTIYF. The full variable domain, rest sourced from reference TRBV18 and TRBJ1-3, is NAGVMQNPRHLVRRRGQEARLRCSPMKGHSHVYWYRQLPEEGLKFMVYLQKENIIDESGMPKERFSAEFPKEGPSILRIQQVVRGDSAAYFCASSPPAGLSGNTIYFGEGSWLTVV.

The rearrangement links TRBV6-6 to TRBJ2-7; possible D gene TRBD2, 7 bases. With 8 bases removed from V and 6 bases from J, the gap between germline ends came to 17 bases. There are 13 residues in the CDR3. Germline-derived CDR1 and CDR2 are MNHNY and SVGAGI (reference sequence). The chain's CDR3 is CASSGGGAGEQYF. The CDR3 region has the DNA TGTGCCAGCTCGGGGGGCGGTGCGGGCGAGCAGTACTTC.

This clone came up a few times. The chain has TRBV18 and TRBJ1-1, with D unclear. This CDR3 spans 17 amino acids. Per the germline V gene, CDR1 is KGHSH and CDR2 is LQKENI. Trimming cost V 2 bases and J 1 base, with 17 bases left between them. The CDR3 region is CASSPTWQASGNTEAFF. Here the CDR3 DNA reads TGTGCCAGCTCACCAACATGGCAGGCTTCTGGGAACACTGAAGCTTTCTTT.

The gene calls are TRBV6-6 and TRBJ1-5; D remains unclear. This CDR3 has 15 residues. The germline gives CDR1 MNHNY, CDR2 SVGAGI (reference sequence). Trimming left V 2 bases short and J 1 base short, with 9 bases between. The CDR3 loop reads CASSYHIQSNQPQHF. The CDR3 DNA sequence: TGTGCCAGCAGTTACCACATCCAGAGCAATCAGCCCCAGCATTTT.

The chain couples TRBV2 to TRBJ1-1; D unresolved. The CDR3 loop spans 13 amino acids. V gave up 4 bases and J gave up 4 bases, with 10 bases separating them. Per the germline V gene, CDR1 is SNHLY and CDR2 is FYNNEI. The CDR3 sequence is CASSGFEGTEAFF. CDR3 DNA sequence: TGTGCCAGCAGTGGCTTCGAGGGCACTGAAGCTTTCTTT.

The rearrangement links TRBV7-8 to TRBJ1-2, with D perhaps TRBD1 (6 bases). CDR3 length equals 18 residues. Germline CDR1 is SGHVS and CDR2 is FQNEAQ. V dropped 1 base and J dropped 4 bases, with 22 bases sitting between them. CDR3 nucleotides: TGTGCCAGCAGCTTAGGGGGGTTACAGGGAAAAGGTGGCTATGGCTACACCTTC. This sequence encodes CASSLGGLQGKGGYGYTF.

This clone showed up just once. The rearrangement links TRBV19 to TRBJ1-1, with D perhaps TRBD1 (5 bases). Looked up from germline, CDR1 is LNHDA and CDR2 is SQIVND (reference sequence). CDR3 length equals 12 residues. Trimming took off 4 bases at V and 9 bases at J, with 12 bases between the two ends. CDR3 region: CASSSGGPKAFF. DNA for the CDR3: TGTGCCAGTAGTAGCGGGGGACCCAAAGCTTTCTTT.

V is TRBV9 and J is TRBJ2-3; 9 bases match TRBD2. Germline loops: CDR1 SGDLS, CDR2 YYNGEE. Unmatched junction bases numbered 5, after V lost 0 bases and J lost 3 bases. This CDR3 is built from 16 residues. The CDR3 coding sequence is TGTGCCAGCAGCGTAGTCGGCGGGGGGGCAACAGATACGCAGTATTTT. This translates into CASSVVGGGATDTQYF.

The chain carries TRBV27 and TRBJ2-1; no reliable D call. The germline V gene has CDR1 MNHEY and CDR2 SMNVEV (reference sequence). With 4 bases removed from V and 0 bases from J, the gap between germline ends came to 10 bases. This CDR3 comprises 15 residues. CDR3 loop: CASSWAGVSYNEQFF. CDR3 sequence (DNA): TGTGCCAGCAGTTGGGCAGGCGTCTCCTACAATGAGCAGTTCTTC.

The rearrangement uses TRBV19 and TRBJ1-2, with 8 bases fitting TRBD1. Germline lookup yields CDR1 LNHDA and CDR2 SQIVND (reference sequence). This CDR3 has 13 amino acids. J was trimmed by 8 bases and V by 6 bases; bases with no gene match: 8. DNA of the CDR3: TGTGCCAGTAGCTGGGCGGACAGGGACGGCTACACCTTC. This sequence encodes CASSWADRDGYTF.

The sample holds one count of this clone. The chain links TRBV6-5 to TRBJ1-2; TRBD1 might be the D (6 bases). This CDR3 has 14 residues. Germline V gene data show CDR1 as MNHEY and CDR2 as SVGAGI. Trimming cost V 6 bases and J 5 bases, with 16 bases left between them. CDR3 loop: CASRGGAFDYGYTF. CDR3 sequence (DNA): TGTGCCAGCAGGGGGGGGGCGTTTGATTATGGCTACACCTTC.

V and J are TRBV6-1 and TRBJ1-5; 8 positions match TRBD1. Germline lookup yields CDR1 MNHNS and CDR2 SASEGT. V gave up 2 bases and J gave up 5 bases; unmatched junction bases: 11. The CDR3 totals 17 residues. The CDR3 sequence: CASSEQPTGVGHQPQHF. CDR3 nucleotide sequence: TGTGCCAGCAGTGAACAACCGACAGGGGTCGGGCATCAGCCCCAGCATTTT.

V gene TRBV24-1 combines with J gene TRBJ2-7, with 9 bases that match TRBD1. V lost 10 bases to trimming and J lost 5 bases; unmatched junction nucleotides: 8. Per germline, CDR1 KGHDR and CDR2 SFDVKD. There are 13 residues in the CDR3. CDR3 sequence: CATRGTGSDEQYF. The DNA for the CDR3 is TGTGCCACAAGGGGGACAGGGAGCGACGAGCAGTACTTC.

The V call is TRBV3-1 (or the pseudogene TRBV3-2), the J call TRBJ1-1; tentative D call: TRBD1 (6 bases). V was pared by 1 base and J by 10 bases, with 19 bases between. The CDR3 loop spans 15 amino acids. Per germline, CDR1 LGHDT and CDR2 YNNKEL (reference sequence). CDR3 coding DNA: TGTGCCAGCAGCCAAGTATTCCTCTTCCCACAGGGAGCTTTCTTT. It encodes CASSQVFLFPQGAFF.

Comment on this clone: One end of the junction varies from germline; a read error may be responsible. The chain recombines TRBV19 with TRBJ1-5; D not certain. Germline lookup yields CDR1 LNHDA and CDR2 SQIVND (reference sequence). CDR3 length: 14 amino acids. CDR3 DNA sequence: TGTGCCAGTCGTATCTCGGGAGGGAATCAGCCCCAGCATTTT. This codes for CASRISGGNQPQHF.

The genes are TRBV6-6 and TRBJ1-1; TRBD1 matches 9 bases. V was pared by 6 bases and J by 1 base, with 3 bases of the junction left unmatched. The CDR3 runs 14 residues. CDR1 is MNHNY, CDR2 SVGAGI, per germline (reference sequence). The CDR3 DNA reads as TGTGCCAGCAGACCGGGACAGGGGAACACTGAAGCTTTCTTT. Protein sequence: CASRPGQGNTEAFF.

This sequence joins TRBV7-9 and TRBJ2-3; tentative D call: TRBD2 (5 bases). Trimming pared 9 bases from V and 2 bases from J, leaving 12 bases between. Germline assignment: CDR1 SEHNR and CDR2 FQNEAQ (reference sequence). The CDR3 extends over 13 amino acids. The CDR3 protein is CARDGVDTDTQYF. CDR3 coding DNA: TGTGCCAGGGACGGGGTCGACACAGATACGCAGTATTTT.